This T cell receptor beta chain was identified in a study of blood T cells in healthy people across ages (dated by TCRdb to between 2015 and 2017). Concerning the study at large: In model experiments, template switching captured about one uniquely barcoded TCR beta cDNA molecule for every two T cells. To avoid experimental bias, donors of different ages were spread randomly across the sequencing lanes. The study analyzed two additional independent replicas of 1 million unique cDNA reads from the same blood draw for two donors, one aged 18 to 30 and one aged 80 or older. The donors were split into four age groups: young (average about 15 years), middle-aged (roughly 40), aged (roughly 65) and long-lived (about 74). Using deep sequencing normalized with unique cDNA molecular identifiers, the study measured how TCR beta repertoire diversity changes with age.

The approximately 39 donors, aged 6 to 90 years, were systemically healthy Caucasian individuals from Russia. About 9.6 milliliters of peripheral blood were collected from each donor into EDTA-treated Vacutainer tubes. Ficoll-Paque density-gradient centrifugation was used to isolate PBMCs, with at least 6 million obtained per sample. Total RNA, at least 6 micrograms per sample, was extracted from PBMCs with Trizol reagent. Naive CD45RAhigh/CD27high T cell percentages were measured by flow cytometry on a PBMC aliquot from every donor. Libraries came from 5' RACE. For sequencing, an Illumina HiSeq 2500 was employed. The second PCR ran for about 6 to 12 cycles and used a J-beta primer mix along with a sample-barcoded 5' primer. Each TCR beta cDNA molecule received a unique molecular identifier from a template-switch 5' adaptor carrying 12 random nucleotides. Each sample yielded at least 2.5 million CDR3-containing paired-end reads. The Mint cDNA synthesis kit, primed by a TRBC-specific oligonucleotide, was used to synthesize first-strand cDNA from all RNA. After uracil-DNA glycosylase treatment, a first 18-cycle PCR used universal primers M1SS and BC2_uni_R on all cDNA. The original pipeline was this. For normalization, 1 million high-quality reads, each with a distinct molecular identifier, were randomly selected from each sample. Instead of being binned into consensus sequences, reads with shared molecular identifiers were discarded. MiTCR, with a Q25 quality threshold and the strictest error-elimination algorithm, was used for CDR3 identification, clonotype clustering and error correction. A nonparametric unseen species model with Euler transformation was used to estimate lower-bound total TCR beta diversity. TCRdb passed the public sequencing reads through fastp at Q25 and MiXCR, retaining productive beta sequences. Each entry is one CDR3 protein sequence, shown with its most common DNA and genes. The V and J calls were not made by the authors but by TCRdb's processing. This sample holds about 900,000 distinct CDR3 sequences; roughly 60% were observed only once. About a quarter of the sample goes to the ten largest clones.

From its cysteine to its phenylalanine, the CDR3 spans 14 amino acids. Only the CDR3 DNA stays, 42 bases, in frame from base 1. CDR1 and CDR2, per the germline V gene, are SGHTA and FQGNSA. Concerning this clonotype itself: The target of this receptor is not known. Germline and junction disagree at one end, which may indicate a read error.

Results and caveats for the whole study, not just this receptor: There was a strong correlation between observed TCR beta diversity and the percentage of naive T cells measured by flow cytometry. Compared with the aged group, the long-lived group had more naive CD4+ T cells, fewer expanded clones and increased TCR diversity, a pattern suggesting age selection. Bulk unsorted PBMC profiling prevented conclusive comparison of naive and antigen-experienced compartments. Because donor CMV infection status was unknown, age-related changes in expanded clonotypes were potentially confounded. Observed TCR beta diversity per million T cells fell roughly linearly with age, and a significant reduction was already apparent by age around 40. Estimates of total diversity based on one million sequenced T cells were considered lower bounds and underestimates.

The source of this sequence is a man younger than 40 in good health. The chain couples TRBV7-2 to TRBJ2-7; the D gene cannot be resolved reliably. Sequencing used blood. Here the CDR3 is given as CASSPDTDNYGQYF. The DNA is as follows: TGTGCCAGCAGCCCTGATACGGATAACTACGGGCAGTACTTC.